The rows below give T cell receptor beta chains drawn from one sample of a study of radiotherapy plus CTLA-4 blockade in lung cancer. Data came from immunoSEQ multiplex PCR; TCRdb stores just in-frame clones and leaves some out. The table has about 97,000 clones, around 79% seen once; the top ten hold 2.8%. The specimen comprised peripheral blood, sampled from a patient treated with radiotherapy plus ipilimumab. The receptors were gathered from a human donor with non-small cell lung cancer who had a partial response to radiotherapy plus ipilimumab. Some clones in this sample may be carry-over from other donors' samples. Each CDR3 is given with its conserved first and last residue. Fields, in order: V gene, J gene, D gene, clone size, CDR3 length, CDR3 protein, CDR3 DNA. A D gene is named only where the DNA matches it firmly. A clone size is listed for some rows: how often the clone was seen (once, few, many), or a class if it is expanded.

v_gene: TRBV28
j_gene: TRBJ2-2
d_gene: -
abundance: -
len: 13
CDR3aa: CAVRSTNTGELFF
CDR3nt: TGTGCCGTTCGGTCTACGAACACCGGGGAGCTGTTTTTT

v_gene: TRBV7-2
j_gene: TRBJ2-1
d_gene: TRBD2
abundance: -
len: 15
CDR3aa: CASRGTSGVHNEQFF
CDR3nt: TGTGCCAGCAGGGGGACTAGCGGGGTTCACAATGAGCAGTTCTTC

v_gene: TRBV5-1
j_gene: TRBJ2-7
d_gene: TRBD2
abundance: -
len: 15
CDR3aa: CASRSEAGGVYEQYF
CDR3nt: TGCGCCAGCAGGAGTGAAGCGGGGGGGGTCTACGAGCAGTACTTC

v_gene: TRBV7-2
j_gene: TRBJ2-2
d_gene: -
abundance: once
len: 16
CDR3aa: CASSPGLPGNTGELFF
CDR3nt: TGTGCCAGCAGCCCGGGACTTCCCGGAAACACCGGGGAGCTGTTTTTT

v_gene: TRBV5-8
j_gene: TRBJ2-1
d_gene: -
abundance: -
len: 13
CDR3aa: CASSFVARNEQFF
CDR3nt: TGTGCCAGCAGCTTTGTAGCGCGGAATGAGCAGTTCTTC

v_gene: TRBV6-5
j_gene: TRBJ1-1
d_gene: TRBD1
abundance: once
len: 12
CDR3aa: CASSYTRGPAFF
CDR3nt: TGTGCCAGCAGTTACACCAGGGGGCCAGCTTTCTTT

v_gene: TRBV4-1
j_gene: TRBJ2-7
d_gene: -
abundance: once
len: 15
CDR3aa: CASSRSPLRSYEQYF
CDR3nt: TGCGCCAGCAGCCGGTCCCCACTTCGCTCCTACGAGCAGTACTTC

v_gene: TRBV6-6
j_gene: TRBJ2-2
d_gene: -
abundance: -
len: 11
CDR3aa: CASRGGGELFF
CDR3nt: TGTGCCAGCAGGGGGGGCGGGGAGCTGTTTTTT

v_gene: TRBV5-6
j_gene: TRBJ1-2
d_gene: -
abundance: once
len: 14
CDR3aa: CASSLVAVNRGYTF
CDR3nt: TGTGCCAGCAGCTTGGTGGCAGTCAATCGTGGCTACACCTTC

v_gene: TRBV19
j_gene: TRBJ2-7
d_gene: TRBD1
abundance: -
len: 14
CDR3aa: CASSIGTGPYEQYF
CDR3nt: TGTGCCAGTAGTATAGGGACAGGGCCCTACGAGCAGTACTTC

v_gene: TRBV5-1
j_gene: TRBJ2-7
d_gene: TRBD2
abundance: -
len: 17
CDR3aa: CASSSGTSATRVYEQYF
CDR3nt: TGCGCCAGCAGCTCCGGGACTAGCGCCACAAGGGTCTACGAGCAGTACTTC

v_gene: TRBV12-5
j_gene: TRBJ2-3
d_gene: -
abundance: -
len: 17
CDR3aa: CASATHPRRDSTDTQYF
CDR3nt: TGTGCTAGTGCCACCCACCCCCGCAGGGATAGCACAGATACGCAGTATTTT

v_gene: TRBV4-1
j_gene: TRBJ2-3
d_gene: -
abundance: -
len: 13
CDR3aa: CASSQRSTDTQYF
CDR3nt: TGCGCCAGCAGCCAACGGAGCACAGATACGCAGTATTTT

v_gene: TRBV6-6
j_gene: TRBJ2-3
d_gene: -
abundance: -
len: 14
CDR3aa: CASSYSLVSDTQYF
CDR3nt: TGTGCCAGCAGTTACTCACTAGTTTCAGATACGCAGTATTTT

v_gene: TRBV29-1
j_gene: TRBJ1-2
d_gene: TRBD1
abundance: -
len: 13
CDR3aa: CSVSGTGRGGYTF
CDR3nt: TGCAGCGTTTCCGGGACAGGGAGAGGGGGCTACACCTTC

v_gene: TRBV11-3
j_gene: TRBJ2-7
d_gene: TRBD1
abundance: -
len: 16
CDR3aa: CASSLDLGQGFHEQYF
CDR3nt: TGTGCCAGCAGCTTAGATCTAGGACAGGGGTTCCACGAGCAGTACTTC

v_gene: TRBV14
j_gene: TRBJ2-7
d_gene: -
abundance: -
len: 16
CDR3aa: CASSVLPRGLSYEQYF
CDR3nt: TGTGCCAGCAGCGTACTCCCACGGGGACTCTCCTACGAGCAGTACTTC

v_gene: TRBV7-6
j_gene: TRBJ2-7
d_gene: -
abundance: -
len: 14
CDR3aa: CASSLARDTYEQYF
CDR3nt: TGTGCCAGCAGCTTGGCGAGGGATACGTACGAGCAGTACTTC

v_gene: TRBV4-2
j_gene: TRBJ1-4
d_gene: -
abundance: -
len: 15
CDR3aa: CASSLREQGIEKLFF
CDR3nt: TGTGCCAGCAGCCTCCGGGAACAGGGTATTGAAAAACTGTTTTTT

v_gene: TRBV5-5
j_gene: TRBJ1-2
d_gene: -
abundance: once
len: 14
CDR3aa: CASSLDGSNYGYTF
CDR3nt: TGTGCCAGCAGCTTGGACGGGTCTAACTATGGCTACACCTTC

v_gene: TRBV10-2
j_gene: TRBJ2-1
d_gene: TRBD2
abundance: -
len: 14
CDR3aa: CASRSGGEFNEQFF
CDR3nt: TGCGCCAGCAGATCCGGGGGGGAGTTCAATGAGCAGTTCTTC

v_gene: TRBV7-9
j_gene: TRBJ2-7
d_gene: -
abundance: -
len: 13
CDR3aa: CASSWTALNEQYF
CDR3nt: TGTGCCAGCAGCTGGACAGCATTGAACGAGCAGTACTTC

v_gene: TRBV7-2
j_gene: TRBJ1-2
d_gene: -
abundance: few
len: 16
CDR3aa: CASSLVPNRDSYGYTF
CDR3nt: TGTGCCAGCAGCTTAGTCCCCAACAGGGATAGTTATGGCTACACCTTC

v_gene: TRBV19
j_gene: TRBJ1-2
d_gene: TRBD1
abundance: medium-sized
len: 15
CDR3aa: CASRSGQGLKNGYTF
CDR3nt: TGTGCCAGTAGATCCGGACAGGGGCTTAAGAATGGCTACACCTTC

v_gene: TRBV21-1
j_gene: TRBJ1-2
d_gene: -
abundance: -
len: 10
CDR3aa: CATGDYGYTF
CDR3nt: TGTGCCACTGGAGACTATGGCTACACCTTC

v_gene: TRBV29-1
j_gene: TRBJ2-5
d_gene: -
abundance: -
len: 14
CDR3aa: CSVAPEQVGGTQYF
CDR3nt: TGCAGCGTCGCCCCAGAGCAGGTGGGCGGGACCCAGTACTTC

v_gene: TRBV6-1
j_gene: TRBJ1-5
d_gene: TRBD1
abundance: -
len: 14
CDR3aa: CASRHRDRVQPQHF
CDR3nt: TGTGCCAGCAGGCATCGGGACAGGGTGCAGCCCCAGCATTTT

v_gene: TRBV28
j_gene: TRBJ1-2
d_gene: -
abundance: once
len: 15
CDR3aa: CASSSPGDNNYGYTF
CDR3nt: TGTGCCAGCAGTTCCCCAGGCGACAATAACTATGGCTACACCTTC

v_gene: TRBV28
j_gene: TRBJ1-1
d_gene: -
abundance: -
len: 15
CDR3aa: CASSGTGTTTTEAFF
CDR3nt: TGTGCCAGCAGTGGGACCGGGACAACTACCACTGAAGCTTTCTTT

v_gene: TRBV19
j_gene: TRBJ2-3
d_gene: -
abundance: -
len: 12
CDR3aa: CASSGISDTQYF
CDR3nt: TGTGCCAGTTCCGGGATTTCAGATACGCAGTATTTT

v_gene: TRBV2
j_gene: TRBJ2-4
d_gene: -
abundance: -
len: 16
CDR3aa: CASSGTGNLAKNIQYF
CDR3nt: TGTGCCAGCAGTGGAACGGGAAATCTAGCCAAAAACATTCAGTACTTC

v_gene: TRBV9
j_gene: TRBJ2-5
d_gene: -
abundance: few
len: 14
CDR3aa: CASSTTGSGETQYF
CDR3nt: TGTGCCAGCAGCACTACAGGGAGTGGGGAGACCCAGTACTTC

v_gene: TRBV21-1
j_gene: TRBJ2-1
d_gene: -
abundance: -
len: 17
CDR3aa: CASSKKGAPDGVDEQFF
CDR3nt: TGTGCCAGCAGCAAAAAGGGAGCTCCAGACGGGGTCGATGAGCAGTTCTTC

v_gene: TRBV7-3
j_gene: TRBJ2-2
d_gene: -
abundance: -
len: 16
CDR3aa: CASSSSGTLNTGELFF
CDR3nt: TGTGCCAGCAGCTCCTCGGGAACTCTGAACACCGGGGAGCTGTTTTTT

v_gene: TRBV4-3
j_gene: TRBJ2-3
d_gene: -
abundance: -
len: 15
CDR3aa: CASSQGVGLGDTQYF
CDR3nt: TGCGCCAGCAGCCAAGGAGTGGGACTGGGAGATACGCAGTATTTT

v_gene: TRBV11-2
j_gene: TRBJ2-5
d_gene: -
abundance: -
len: 14
CDR3aa: CASSLGGLAETQYF
CDR3nt: TGTGCCAGCAGCTTAGGAGGCCTAGCGGAGACCCAGTACTTC